The clone carrying this TCR beta chain has a handful of counts. This sample was taken from a study of T cell repertoires in cytomegalovirus infection. Trimming cost V 7 bases and J 5 bases; bases outside gene matches: 10. The CDR3 runs to 13 residues. Per germline, CDR1 SQVTM and CDR2 ANQGSEA. TCRdb reprocessed the reads via MiXCR and lists one record per CDR3 protein. The table has 200,000 to 300,000 distinct CDR3 sequences, 12% to 15% seen once. The chain couples TRBV29-1 to TRBJ1-1, with TRBD1 matching 7 bases. Input material: PBMCs. The TCR sequence derives from a human donor in good health (CMV status not recorded). Some clones in this sample may be carry-over from other donors' samples. The CDR3 coding sequence is TGCAGCGCTGGGACAGCCTTAAGGACTGAAGCTTTCTTT. This sequence encodes CSAGTALRTEAFF.